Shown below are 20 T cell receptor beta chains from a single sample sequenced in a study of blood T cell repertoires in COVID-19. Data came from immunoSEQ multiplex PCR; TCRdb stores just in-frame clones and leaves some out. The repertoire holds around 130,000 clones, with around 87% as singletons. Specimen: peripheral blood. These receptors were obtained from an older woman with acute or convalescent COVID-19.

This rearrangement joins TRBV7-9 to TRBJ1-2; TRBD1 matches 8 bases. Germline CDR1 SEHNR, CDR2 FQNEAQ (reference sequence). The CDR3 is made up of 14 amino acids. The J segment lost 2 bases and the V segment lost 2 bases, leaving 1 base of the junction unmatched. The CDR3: CASSLQGANYGYTF. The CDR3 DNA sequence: TGTGCCAGCAGCTTACAGGGGGCAAACTATGGCTACACCTTC. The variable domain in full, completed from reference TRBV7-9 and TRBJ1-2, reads DTGVSQNPRHKITKRGQNVTFRCDPISEHNRLYWYRQTLGQGPEFLTYFQNEAQLEKSRLLSDRFSAERPKGSFSTLEIQRTEQGDSAMYLCASSLQGANYGYTFGSGTRLTVV.

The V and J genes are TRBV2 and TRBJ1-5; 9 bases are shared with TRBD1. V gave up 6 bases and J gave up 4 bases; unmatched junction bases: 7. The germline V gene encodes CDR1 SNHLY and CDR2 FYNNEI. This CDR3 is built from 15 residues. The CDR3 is CASSAGTGINQPQHF. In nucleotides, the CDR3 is TGTGCCAGCAGCGCCGGGACAGGGATTAATCAGCCCCAGCATTTT.

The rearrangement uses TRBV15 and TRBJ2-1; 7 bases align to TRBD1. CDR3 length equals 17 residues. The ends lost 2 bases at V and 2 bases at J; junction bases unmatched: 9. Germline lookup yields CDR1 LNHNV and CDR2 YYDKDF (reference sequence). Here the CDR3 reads CATSRPAQGVPYNEQFF. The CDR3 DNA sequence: TGTGCCACCAGCAGACCCGCGCAGGGGGTCCCCTACAATGAGCAGTTCTTC.

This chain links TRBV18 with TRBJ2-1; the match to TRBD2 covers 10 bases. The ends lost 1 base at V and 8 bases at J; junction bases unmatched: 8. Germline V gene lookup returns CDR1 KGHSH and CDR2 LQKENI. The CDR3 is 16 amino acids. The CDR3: CASSPLPSGSEDEQFF. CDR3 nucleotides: TGTGCCAGCTCACCACTCCCTAGCGGGAGCGAGGATGAGCAGTTCTTC. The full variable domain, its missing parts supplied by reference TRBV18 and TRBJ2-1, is NAGVMQNPRHLVRRRGQEARLRCSPMKGHSHVYWYRQLPEEGLKFMVYLQKENIIDESGMPKERFSAEFPKEGPSILRIQQVVRGDSAAYFCASSPLPSGSEDEQFFGPGTRLTVL.

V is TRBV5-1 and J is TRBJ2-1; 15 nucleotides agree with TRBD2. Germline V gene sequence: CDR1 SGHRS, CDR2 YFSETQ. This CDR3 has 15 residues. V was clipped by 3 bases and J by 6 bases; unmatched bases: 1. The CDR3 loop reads CASSSGLAGGNEQFF. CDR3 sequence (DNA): TGCGCCAGCAGCTCGGGACTAGCGGGAGGCAATGAGCAGTTCTTC.

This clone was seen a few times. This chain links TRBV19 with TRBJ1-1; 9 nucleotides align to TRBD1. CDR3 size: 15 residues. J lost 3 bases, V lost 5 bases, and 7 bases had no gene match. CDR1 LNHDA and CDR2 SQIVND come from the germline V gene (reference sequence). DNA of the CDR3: TGTGCCAGTAGTCCTCGGACAGGGGTGTACACTGAAGCTTTCTTT. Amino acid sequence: CASSPRTGVYTEAFF.

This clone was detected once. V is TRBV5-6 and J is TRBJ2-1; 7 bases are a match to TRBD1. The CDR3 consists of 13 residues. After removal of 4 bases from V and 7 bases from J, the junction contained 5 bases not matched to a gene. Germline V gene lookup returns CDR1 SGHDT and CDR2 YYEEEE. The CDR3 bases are TGTGCCAGCAGCATCATGACAGGGAATGAGCAGTTCTTC. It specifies CASSIMTGNEQFF.

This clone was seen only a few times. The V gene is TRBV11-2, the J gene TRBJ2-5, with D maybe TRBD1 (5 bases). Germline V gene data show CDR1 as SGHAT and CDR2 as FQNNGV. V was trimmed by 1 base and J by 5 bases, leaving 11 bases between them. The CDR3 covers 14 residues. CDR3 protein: CASSLALGLETQYF. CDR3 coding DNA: TGTGCCAGCAGCTTAGCGTTGGGGCTGGAGACCCAGTACTTC.

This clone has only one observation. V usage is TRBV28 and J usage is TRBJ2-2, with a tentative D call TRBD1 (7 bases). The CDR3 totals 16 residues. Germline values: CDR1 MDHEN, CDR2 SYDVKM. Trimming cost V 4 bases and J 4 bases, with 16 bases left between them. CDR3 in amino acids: CASSSGGGDSTGELFF. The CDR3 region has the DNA TGTGCCAGCAGTTCAGGAGGGGGCGATTCCACCGGGGAGCTGTTTTTT.

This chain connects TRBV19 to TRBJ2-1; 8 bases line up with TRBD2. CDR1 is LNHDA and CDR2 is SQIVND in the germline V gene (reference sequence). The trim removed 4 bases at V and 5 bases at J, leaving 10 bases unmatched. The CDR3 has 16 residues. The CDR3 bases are TGTGCCAGTAGTAAGCGGGAGTCATTAGGGCACAATGAGCAGTTCTTC. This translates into CASSKRESLGHNEQFF. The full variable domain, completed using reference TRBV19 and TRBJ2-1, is DGGITQSPKYLFRKEGQNVTLSCEQNLNHDAMYWYRQDPGQGLRLIYYSQIVNDFQKGDIAEGYSVSREKKESFPLTVTSAQKNPTAFYLCASSKRESLGHNEQFFGPGTRLTVL.

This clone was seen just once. The DNA for the CDR3 is TGTGCCAGCAGCCGGGGAGGGGTCGGAAACACCATATATTTT. Translated, it gives CASSRGGVGNTIYF. The rearrangement joins TRBV11-2 to TRBJ1-3; D is perhaps TRBD1 (5 bases). Trimming took off 5 bases at V and 4 bases at J, with 12 bases between the two ends. Looked up from germline, CDR1 is SGHAT and CDR2 is FQNNGV. The CDR3 is made up of 14 amino acids.

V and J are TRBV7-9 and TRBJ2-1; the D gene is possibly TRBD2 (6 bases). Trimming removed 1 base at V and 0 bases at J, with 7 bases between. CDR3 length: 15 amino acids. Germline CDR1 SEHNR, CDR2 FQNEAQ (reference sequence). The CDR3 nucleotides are TGTGCCAGCAGCTTAGACGGGAGCTCCTACAATGAGCAGTTCTTC. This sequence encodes CASSLDGSSYNEQFF.

In DNA, the CDR3 is TGTGCCAGCAGTCAACCGGGACAGTTCCCGAACACTGAAGCTTTCTTT. As protein: CASSQPGQFPNTEAFF. The chain couples TRBV5-5 to TRBJ1-1; the match to TRBD1 covers 7 bases. The CDR3 loop spans 16 amino acids. V shed 5 bases and J 1 base; nucleotides not matched to a gene: 11. Per the germline V gene, CDR1 is SGHKS and CDR2 is YYEKEE (reference sequence). The full variable domain, completed using reference TRBV5-5 and TRBJ1-1, is DAGVTQSPTHLIKTRGQQVTLRCSPISGHKSVSWYQQVLGQGPQFIFQYYEKEERGRGNFPDRFSARQFPNYSSELNVNALLLGDSALYLCASSQPGQFPNTEAFFGQGTRLTVV.

This chain's CDR3 is CAISNSWDTDSNQPQHF. CDR3 DNA sequence: TGTGCCATCAGTAATTCCTGGGACACGGATAGCAATCAGCCCCAGCATTTT. The chain uses TRBV10-3 and TRBJ1-5; D might be TRBD1 (6 bases). This CDR3 spans 17 amino acids. Trimming removed 5 bases from V and 0 bases from J, with 17 bases in between. Germline V gene data show CDR1 as ENHRY and CDR2 as SYGVKD.

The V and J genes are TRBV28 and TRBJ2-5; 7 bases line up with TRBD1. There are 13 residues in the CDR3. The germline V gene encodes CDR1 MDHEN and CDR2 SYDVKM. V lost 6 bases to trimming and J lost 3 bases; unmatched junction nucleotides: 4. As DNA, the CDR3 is TGTGCCAGCAGAACCGGGACAGAAGAGACCCAGTACTTC. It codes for CASRTGTEETQYF. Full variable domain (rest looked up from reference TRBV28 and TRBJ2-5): DVKVTQSSRYLVKRTGEKVFLECVQDMDHENMFWYRQDPGLGLRLIYFSYDVKMKEKGDIPEGYSVSREKKERFSLILESASTNQTSMYLCASRTGTEETQYFGPGTRLLVL.

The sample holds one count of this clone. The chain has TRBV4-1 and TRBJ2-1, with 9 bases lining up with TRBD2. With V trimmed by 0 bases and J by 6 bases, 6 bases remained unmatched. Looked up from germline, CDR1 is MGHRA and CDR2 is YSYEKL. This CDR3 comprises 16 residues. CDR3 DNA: TGCGCCAGCAGCCAAGAAACTAGCGGGCCCATCAATGAGCAGTTCTTC. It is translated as CASSQETSGPINEQFF.

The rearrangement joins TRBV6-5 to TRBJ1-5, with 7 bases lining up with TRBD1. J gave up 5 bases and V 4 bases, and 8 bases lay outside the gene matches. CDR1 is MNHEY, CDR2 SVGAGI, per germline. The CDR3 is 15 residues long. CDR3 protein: CASSSLQGSHQPQHF. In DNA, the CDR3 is TGTGCCAGCAGTTCCCTACAGGGGTCCCATCAGCCCCAGCATTTT.

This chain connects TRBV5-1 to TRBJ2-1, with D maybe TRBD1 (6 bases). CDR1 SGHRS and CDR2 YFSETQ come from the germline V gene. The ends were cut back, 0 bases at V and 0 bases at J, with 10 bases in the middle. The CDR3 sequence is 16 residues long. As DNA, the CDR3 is TGCGCCAGCAGCTTGGTTCAGGGGAGCTCCTACAATGAGCAGTTCTTC. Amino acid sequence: CASSLVQGSSYNEQFF.

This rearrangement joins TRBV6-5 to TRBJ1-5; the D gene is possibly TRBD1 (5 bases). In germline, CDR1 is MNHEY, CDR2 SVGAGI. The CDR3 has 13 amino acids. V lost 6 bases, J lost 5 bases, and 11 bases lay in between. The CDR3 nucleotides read TGTGCCAGCAGCTGGACAAGAGATCAGCCCCAGCATTTT. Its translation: CASSWTRDQPQHF.

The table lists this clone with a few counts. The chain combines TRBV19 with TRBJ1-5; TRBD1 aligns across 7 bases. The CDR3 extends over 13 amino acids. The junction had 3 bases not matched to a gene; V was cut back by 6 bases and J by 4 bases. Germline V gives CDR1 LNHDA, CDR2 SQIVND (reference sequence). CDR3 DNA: TGTGCCAGTAGCGACAGGGTAAATCAGCCCCAGCATTTT. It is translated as CASSDRVNQPQHF.